The 29 T cell receptor beta chains below were found in one sample sequenced in a study of T cell responses to AZD1222 COVID-19 vaccine. Using immunoSEQ multiplex PCR, the repertoire was profiled, and TCRdb retains in-frame clones only, with some absent. The repertoire holds about 150,000 clones, with around 93% as singletons. Sequences were derived from peripheral blood, sampled on day 0 of AZD1222 vaccination. The source of these receptors is an adult in good health.

The table lists this clone with a count of one. The chain has TRBV7-8 and TRBJ1-3; D unclear. CDR1 is SGHVS and CDR2 is FQNEAQ in the germline V gene. There are 13 residues in the CDR3. Trimming pared 5 bases from V and 3 bases from J, leaving 8 bases between. The CDR3 DNA reads TGTGCCAGCAGCCCCGGGAGTGGAAACACCATATATTTT. Translated: CASSPGSGNTIYF.

The rearrangement uses TRBV6-5 and TRBJ2-7; D gene unclear. The germline V and J ends were trimmed by 2 bases and 2 bases, with 10 bases remaining between them. The CDR3 totals 14 residues. Germline V gives CDR1 MNHEY, CDR2 SVGAGI. The CDR3 loop is CASSYGQKPYEQYF. In nucleotides, the CDR3 is TGTGCCAGCAGTTACGGGCAGAAACCCTACGAGCAGTACTTC.

V usage is TRBV20-1 and J usage is TRBJ2-1; D uncertain. V lost 3 bases, J lost 4 bases, and 4 bases lay in between. There are 11 residues in the CDR3. The V gene's germline CDR1 is DFQATT and CDR2 SNEGSKA (reference sequence). The CDR3 DNA reads TGCAGTGCTAGTAAATACAATGAGCAGTTCTTC. Encoded protein: CSASKYNEQFF.

The chain links TRBV7-9 to TRBJ1-3, with no clear D. The CDR3 loop spans 14 amino acids. CDR1 is SEHNR and CDR2 is FQNEAQ in the germline V gene (reference sequence). Trimming took 10 bases from V and 0 from J, leaving 13 bases between them. The CDR3 region is CATGGGLSGNTIYF. DNA of the CDR3: TGTGCCACCGGAGGCGGACTCTCTGGAAACACCATATATTTT.

The chain employs TRBV28 and TRBJ2-7; possibly TRBD2 for D (7 bases). The ends were cut back, 6 bases at V and 4 bases at J, with 19 bases in the middle. Germline V CDR1 and CDR2: MDHEN, SYDVKM. The CDR3 is 15 residues long. The CDR3 bases are TGTGCCAGCAGCTCCCCCGGGGGGCGATGGTACGAGCAGTACTTC. It encodes CASSSPGGRWYEQYF.

The chain is built from TRBV19 and TRBJ2-7, with D maybe TRBD1 (6 bases). This CDR3 region has 13 residues. V was trimmed by 5 bases and J by 2 bases, leaving 10 bases between them. Germline loops: CDR1 LNHDA, CDR2 SQIVND (reference sequence). The CDR3 DNA reads TGTGCCAGTAGTTACGGGACAACCTACGAGCAGTACTTC. Protein product: CASSYGTTYEQYF. The full variable domain, completed using reference TRBV19 and TRBJ2-7, is DGGITQSPKYLFRKEGQNVTLSCEQNLNHDAMYWYRQDPGQGLRLIYYSQIVNDFQKGDIAEGYSVSREKKESFPLTVTSAQKNPTAFYLCASSYGTTYEQYFGPGTRLTVT.

This clone was seen a few times. The chain has TRBV5-1 and TRBJ1-6; no definite D call. The CDR3 has 15 amino acids. CDR1 and CDR2 from the germline V gene are SGHRS and YFSETQ. V was clipped by 0 bases and J by 10 bases, with 14 bases between them. The CDR3 DNA reads TGCGCCAGCAGCTTGGCGGGCAGCTCCCGGTCACCCCTCCACTTT. Its protein product is CASSLAGSSRSPLHF.

This chain joins TRBV6-6 and TRBJ2-7; 11 nucleotides match TRBD2. The CDR3 length is 15 residues. Germline CDR1 is MNHNY and CDR2 is SVGAGI (reference sequence). Trimming removed 6 bases from V and 6 bases from J; junction bases left unmatched: 10. CDR3 region: CASSSTSGSGVEQYF. CDR3 in DNA: TGTGCCAGCAGCTCTACTAGCGGGAGTGGAGTCGAGCAGTACTTC.

This rearrangement joins TRBV28 to TRBJ1-1, with D possibly matching TRBD1 (5 bases). V lost 7 bases and J lost 1, with 13 bases in between. The CDR3 covers 14 residues. Germline-derived CDR1 and CDR2 are MDHEN and SYDVKM. The CDR3 is CASTTGTANTEAFF. The CDR3 DNA follows: TGTGCCAGCACAACCGGGACTGCGAACACTGAAGCTTTCTTT. The entire variable domain, with the rest obtained from reference TRBV28 and TRBJ1-1, is as follows: DVKVTQSSRYLVKRTGEKVFLECVQDMDHENMFWYRQDPGLGLRLIYFSYDVKMKEKGDIPEGYSVSREKKERFSLILESASTNQTSMYLCASTTGTANTEAFFGQGTRLTVV.

J is TRBJ2-1 and V is TRBV6-5, with D unresolved. CDR1 and CDR2 from the germline V gene are MNHEY and SVGAGI. With 1 base removed from V and 5 bases from J, the gap between germline ends came to 6 bases. This CDR3 spans 13 amino acids. The CDR3 nucleotides are TGTGCCAGCAGTTACTGGCCAGACAATGAGCAGTTCTTC. Amino acid sequence: CASSYWPDNEQFF.

A single count supports this clone. CDR3 sequence reads: CASSELAGGGEQFF. The CDR3 DNA reads as TGTGCCAGCAGCGAACTAGCGGGAGGTGGTGAGCAGTTCTTC. The chain is built from TRBV6-2 or TRBV6-3 and TRBJ2-1; 12 nucleotides agree with TRBD2. J gave up 9 bases and V 6 bases, and 6 bases lay outside the gene matches. Germline V lookup: CDR1 MNHEY, CDR2 SVGEGT. This CDR3 contains 14 residues.

In DNA form, the CDR3 reads TGTGCCAGCAGCTTAGCCAGCGGGGGGGCGAAGACCCAGTACTTC. Its protein is CASSLASGGAKTQYF. The chain combines TRBV7-9 with TRBJ2-5; TRBD2 matches at 10 bases. The trim removed 0 bases at V and 6 bases at J, leaving 4 bases unmatched. The germline V gene has CDR1 SEHNR and CDR2 FQNEAQ (reference sequence). The CDR3 has 15 residues.

The chain employs TRBV9 and TRBJ1-5; D ambiguous. The CDR3 has 12 amino acids. Germline V lookup: CDR1 SGDLS, CDR2 YYNGEE. With 3 bases removed from V and 5 bases from J, the gap between germline ends came to 6 bases. CDR3 DNA sequence: TGTGCCAGCAGCGCTGGGGATCAGCCCCAGCATTTT. Amino acid sequence: CASSAGDQPQHF.

This clone is a singleton in its sample. The chain joins TRBV27 to TRBJ1-1; no clear D gene. This CDR3 contains 14 residues. The V end was cut by 5 bases, the J end by 1 base, with 11 bases between. Germline CDR1 reads MNHEY; CDR2 reads SMNVEV (reference sequence). CDR3 region: CASSTRGRNTEAFF. The CDR3 region has the DNA TGTGCCAGCAGTACGCGAGGCAGGAACACTGAAGCTTTCTTT.

The chain is built from TRBV3-1 (or the pseudogene TRBV3-2) and TRBJ2-5; D gene unclear. The V end was cut by 1 base, the J end by 4 bases, with 16 bases between. Germline CDR1 and CDR2: LGHDT and YNNKEL (reference sequence). This CDR3 region has 16 residues. CDR3 in amino acids: CASSQVPELNRETQYF. In nucleotides, the CDR3 is TGTGCCAGCAGCCAAGTCCCCGAGCTTAACCGAGAGACCCAGTACTTC.

This chain joins TRBV12-5 and TRBJ2-1; the D gene is possibly TRBD1 (5 bases). The germline V gene encodes CDR1 LGHNT and CDR2 FRNRAP. CDR3 length: 15 residues. Trimming removed 5 bases at V and 6 bases at J, with 17 bases between. CDR3 sequence reads: CASGRGAPGSNEQFF. For the CDR3, the DNA is TGTGCTAGTGGTCGTGGGGCGCCGGGTTCCAATGAGCAGTTCTTC.

This CDR3 reads CASSYGTMNTEAFF. The CDR3 DNA sequence: TGTGCCAGCAGCTACGGTACGATGAACACTGAAGCTTTCTTT. The chain employs TRBV7-2 and TRBJ1-1; D is undetermined. CDR3 length: 14 amino acids. Germline assignment: CDR1 SGHTA and CDR2 FQGNSA. The V end was cut by 4 bases, the J end by 0 bases, with 9 bases between.

The chain uses TRBV5-4 and TRBJ1-1, with TRBD1 identical over 8 bases. CDR3 length: 16 residues. V lost 3 bases and J lost 3; bases outside the gene matches: 10. The germline V gene has CDR1 SGHNT and CDR2 YYREEE (reference sequence). CDR3 sequence: CASSSPGQAGYTEAFF. CDR3 sequence (DNA): TGTGCCAGCAGCTCTCCGGGACAGGCAGGTTACACTGAAGCTTTCTTT.

Note on this clone: The junction departs from germline at one end; a sequencing error may be responsible. This chain connects TRBV5-6 to TRBJ2-7; D not resolved. The germline gives CDR1 SGHDT, CDR2 YYEEEE. The CDR3 spans 12 residues. CDR3 region: CATSSGAYEQYF. DNA for the CDR3: TGTGCCACCAGCAGTGGGGCCTACGAGCAGTACTTC.

The rearrangement joins TRBV24-1 to TRBJ2-1; either TRBD1 or TRBD2 may supply D (5 bases each). In germline, CDR1 is KGHDR, CDR2 SFDVKD. Deletions cut 5 bases from V and 3 bases from J, with 13 bases between. The CDR3 contains 15 residues. The chain's CDR3 is CATSARGVVYNEQFF. CDR3 sequence (DNA): TGTGCCACCAGTGCGAGAGGGGTCGTCTACAATGAGCAGTTCTTC.

This chain uses TRBV5-4 with TRBJ1-2, with TRBD1 matching 11 bases. The ends lost 4 bases at V and 6 bases at J; junction bases unmatched: 8. Germline V gene lookup returns CDR1 SGHNT and CDR2 YYREEE (reference sequence). CDR3 length equals 15 residues. CDR3 sequence: CASSGDRGGSDGYTF. The CDR3 region has the DNA TGTGCCAGCAGCGGGGACAGGGGGGGATCAGATGGCTACACCTTC.

The chain joins TRBV5-5 to TRBJ1-1, with 7 bases that match TRBD1. The CDR3 spans 12 residues. V lost 2 bases, J lost 7 bases, and 2 bases stayed unmatched. CDR1 and CDR2 (germline): SGHKS, YYEKEE (reference sequence). The CDR3 DNA sequence: TGTGCCAGCAGCTTCCGGGACAGTGAAGCTTTCTTT. Protein product: CASSFRDSEAFF.

The chain employs TRBV9 and TRBJ1-2; D is unclear. Deletions cut 4 bases from V and 7 bases from J, with 11 bases between. Germline CDR1 SGDLS, CDR2 YYNGEE. This CDR3 is 12 amino acids long. The CDR3 sequence: CASSPHDGGYTF. DNA of the CDR3: TGTGCCAGCAGCCCCCACGATGGTGGCTACACCTTC.

The chain joins TRBV27 to TRBJ1-5, with 11 bases that match TRBD1. The CDR3 spans 18 residues. In germline, CDR1 is MNHEY, CDR2 SMNVEV (reference sequence). V was clipped by 0 bases and J by 7 bases; unmatched bases: 11. Here the CDR3 reads CASSLSQTGTGGGQPQHF. CDR3 sequence (DNA): TGTGCCAGCAGTTTATCCCAAACCGGGACAGGGGGTGGGCAGCCCCAGCATTTT.

V gene TRBV19 combines with J gene TRBJ1-1; no clear D gene. V was shortened by 3 bases and J by 0 bases, with 14 bases between the two germline ends. CDR1 is LNHDA, CDR2 SQIVND, per germline (reference sequence). The CDR3 totals 16 residues. In DNA form, the CDR3 reads TGTGCCAGTAGTATCGGTCAGGCGCTTATGAACACTGAAGCTTTCTTT. It translates to CASSIGQALMNTEAFF.

This rearrangement joins TRBV12-3 or TRBV12-4 to TRBJ1-4; no clear D gene. Trimming took 1 base from V and 13 from J, leaving 10 bases between them. The CDR3 is 12 amino acids. CDR3 DNA: TGTGCCAGCAGTTTAGGATGGGGAAGACTGTTTTTT. Its protein is CASSLGWGRLFF.

The genes are TRBV7-9 and TRBJ2-6; the D is unclear. The CDR3 runs to 16 residues. Germline CDR1 SEHNR, CDR2 FQNEAQ (reference sequence). Trimming pared 6 bases from V and 2 bases from J, leaving 14 bases between. CDR3 amino acids: CASRHALPTGANVLTF. The CDR3 DNA reads as TGTGCCAGCAGACATGCCCTTCCAACTGGGGCCAACGTCCTGACTTTC. Filled out from reference TRBV7-9 and TRBJ2-6, the complete variable domain reads DTGVSQNPRHKITKRGQNVTFRCDPISEHNRLYWYRQTLGQGPEFLTYFQNEAQLEKSRLLSDRFSAERPKGSFSTLEIQRTEQGDSAMYLCASRHALPTGANVLTFGAGSRLTVL.

This chain links TRBV6-5 with TRBJ1-5; TRBD1 matches at 10 bases. In germline, CDR1 is MNHEY, CDR2 SVGAGI. This CDR3 spans 15 amino acids. Unmatched junction bases numbered 6, after V lost 6 bases and J lost 4 bases. CDR3 sequence (DNA): TGTGCCAGCAGGTCCGACAGGGGGCTGAATCAGCCCCAGCATTTT. This codes for CASRSDRGLNQPQHF.

The chain combines TRBV28 with TRBJ1-3, with D unclear. CDR3 length equals 14 residues. V dropped 8 bases and J dropped 3 bases, with 14 bases sitting between them. The germline CDR1 and CDR2 sequences are MDHEN and SYDVKM. The CDR3 nucleotides read TGTGCCAGCTTTTCTCCGGCCCTTGGAAACACCATATATTTT. It is translated as CASFSPALGNTIYF. The full variable domain, completed using reference TRBV28 and TRBJ1-3, is DVKVTQSSRYLVKRTGEKVFLECVQDMDHENMFWYRQDPGLGLRLIYFSYDVKMKEKGDIPEGYSVSREKKERFSLILESASTNQTSMYLCASFSPALGNTIYFGEGSWLTVV.